One sample yielded the 14 T cell receptor beta chains listed below, sequenced in a study of vaccination effects on CD4 cells after COVID-19. Peptide-pool stimulation followed by sequencing identified expanded antigen-specific CD4+ clonotypes in the ViraFEST assay. Having been cultured for 10 days, the cells underwent CD4+ T cell isolation. Participants each got two BNT162b2 or mRNA-1273 vaccine doses. Clones were read by immunoSEQ multiplex PCR, and TCRdb kept only the in-frame ones, dropping some. Among tens of thousands of clones listed, 74% were seen once. Their target antigens are unknown. The sample in question was CD4+ T cells from PBMCs cultured with HCoV-229E spike peptides, obtained after COVID-19 vaccination. Source of these receptors: a human donor who received a COVID-19 vaccine.

The chain recombines TRBV6-4 with TRBJ1-2; 7 nucleotides agree with TRBD1. Germline trimming cut 5 bases from V and 7 bases from J; bases unmatched to any gene: 16. The CDR3 contains 16 residues. From germline, CDR1 is MRHNA and CDR2 SNTAGT. The CDR3 sequence: CASSPEAATSGGGYTF. The CDR3, as DNA: TGTGCCAGCAGTCCCGAGGCAGCCACCTCAGGGGGTGGCTACACCTTC.

This chain connects TRBV6-1 to TRBJ1-4; D possibly corresponds to TRBD1 (5 bases). V gave up 1 base and J gave up 0 bases, with 15 bases separating them. Germline CDR1 is MNHNS and CDR2 is SASEGT. This CDR3 region has 18 residues. CDR3 bases: TGTGCCAGCAGTGAAGAGGCGACAGCCACAGCAACTAATGAAAAACTGTTTTTT. This gives the protein CASSEEATATATNEKLFF.

The chain links TRBV29-1 to TRBJ1-2; the D is unclear. The CDR3 is 15 amino acids. Trimming shortened V by 5 bases and J by 6 bases, and 22 bases separated the two germline ends. CDR1 and CDR2 (germline): SQVTM, ANQGSEA. In DNA form, the CDR3 reads TGCAGCGTTCCCCCCCGAGACACCCGAAGCAATGGCTACACCTTC. Its translation: CSVPPRDTRSNGYTF.

This clone was seen more than once but under ten times. This chain connects TRBV2 to TRBJ2-3; either TRBD1 or TRBD2 may fit D (6 bases each). The germline V gene has CDR1 SNHLY and CDR2 FYNNEI. The length of the CDR3 is 15 residues. Trimming removed 1 base at V and 2 bases at J, with 10 bases between. The CDR3 is CASSEVGGNTDTQYF. In nucleotides, the CDR3 is TGTGCCAGCAGTGAAGTGGGGGGCAACACAGATACGCAGTATTTT.

This clone was counted between two and nine times. The chain uses TRBV24-1 and TRBJ2-7; maybe TRBD1 (6 bases). CDR1 KGHDR and CDR2 SFDVKD come from the germline V gene. The CDR3 is 15 residues long. Deletions cut 5 bases from V and 4 bases from J, with 17 bases between. CDR3 in DNA: TGTGCCACCAGTGCCCCTAGGACAGCCTCTTACGAGCAGTACGTC. This encodes CATSAPRTASYEQYV.

The genes are TRBV3-1 (or the pseudogene TRBV3-2) and TRBJ2-5; 7 nucleotides line up with TRBD1. The junction had 3 bases not matched to a gene; V was cut back by 6 bases and J by 2 bases. This CDR3 contains 13 residues. Germline V lookup: CDR1 LGHDT, CDR2 YNNKEL (reference sequence). Written as DNA, the CDR3 is TGTGCCAGCAGTCGGGACAGTCAAGAGACCCAGTACTTC. Its translation: CASSRDSQETQYF.

The rearrangement uses TRBV5-1 and TRBJ2-5; 14 positions agree with TRBD2. The CDR3 is made up of 15 amino acids. Looked up from germline, CDR1 is SGHRS and CDR2 is YFSETQ. Losses at the gene ends were 7 bases for V and 2 bases for J; bases not matched to a gene: 4. Here the CDR3 reads CASATSGGGQETQYF. CDR3 nucleotide sequence: TGCGCCAGCGCGACTAGCGGGGGGGGACAAGAGACCCAGTACTTC.

The chain has TRBV6-5 and TRBJ1-2; the match to TRBD1 covers 7 bases. V lost 3 bases, J lost 7 bases, and 11 bases stayed unmatched. Germline V gene sequence: CDR1 MNHEY, CDR2 SVGAGI. The CDR3 covers 15 residues. Written as DNA, the CDR3 is TGTGCCAGCAGTTATAAGGGGGCGGGCGTGAGTGGCTACACCTTC. This sequence encodes CASSYKGAGVSGYTF.

CDR3 coding DNA: TGTGCCAGCAGTTCCCACGGCTGGGTAATCACAGATACGCAGTATTTT. It encodes CASSSHGWVITDTQYF. This chain joins TRBV28 and TRBJ2-3; no firm D call. From germline, CDR1 is MDHEN and CDR2 SYDVKM. V was trimmed by 4 bases and J by 2 bases, leaving 16 bases between them. The CDR3 sequence is 16 residues long.

This clone was seen a single time. This chain uses TRBV29-1 with TRBJ2-2, with D possibly being TRBD1 (5 bases). Per the germline V gene, CDR1 is SQVTM and CDR2 is ANQGSEA. This CDR3 contains 14 residues. Deletions cut 3 bases from V and 0 bases from J, with 8 bases between. CDR3 sequence: CSVESTANTGELFF. Written as DNA, the CDR3 is TGCAGCGTTGAGTCGACAGCGAACACCGGGGAGCTGTTTTTT.

This rearrangement joins TRBV5-6 to TRBJ2-3, with D unresolved. Per the germline V gene, CDR1 is SGHDT and CDR2 is YYEEEE. The CDR3 spans 15 residues. V dropped 1 base and J dropped 3 bases, with 12 bases sitting between them. The CDR3 sequence is CASSLYGLRTDTQYF. The CDR3, as DNA: TGTGCCAGCAGCTTGTATGGGTTGAGGACAGATACGCAGTATTTT.

The chain carries TRBV25-1 and TRBJ1-1, with D possibly matching TRBD1 (6 bases). V gave up 3 bases and J gave up 1 base, with 12 bases separating them. There are 15 residues in the CDR3. Germline lookup yields CDR1 MGHDK and CDR2 SYGVNS. The CDR3 sequence is CASSDATRGNTEAFF. The CDR3 DNA sequence: TGTGCCAGCAGTGACGCCACCAGGGGGAACACTGAAGCTTTCTTT.

The V gene is TRBV24-1, the J gene TRBJ2-5; 16 positions agree with TRBD2. The CDR3 contains 15 residues. V lost 10 bases and J lost 5; bases outside the gene matches: 6. Per the germline V gene, CDR1 is KGHDR and CDR2 is SFDVKD. CDR3 DNA sequence: TGTGCCACAGGGACTAGCGGGGGGGCCGGGGAGACCCAGTACTTC. It yields the protein CATGTSGGAGETQYF.

This clone has more than one count but fewer than ten. This sequence joins TRBV4-1 and TRBJ1-3, with D unresolved. Germline-derived CDR1 and CDR2 are MGHRA and YSYEKL. The CDR3 sequence is 13 residues long. Trimming took off 6 bases at V and 1 base at J, with 7 bases between the two ends. The CDR3 loop reads CASRPSSGNTIYF. CDR3 bases: TGCGCCAGCAGACCGTCTTCTGGAAACACCATATATTTT.